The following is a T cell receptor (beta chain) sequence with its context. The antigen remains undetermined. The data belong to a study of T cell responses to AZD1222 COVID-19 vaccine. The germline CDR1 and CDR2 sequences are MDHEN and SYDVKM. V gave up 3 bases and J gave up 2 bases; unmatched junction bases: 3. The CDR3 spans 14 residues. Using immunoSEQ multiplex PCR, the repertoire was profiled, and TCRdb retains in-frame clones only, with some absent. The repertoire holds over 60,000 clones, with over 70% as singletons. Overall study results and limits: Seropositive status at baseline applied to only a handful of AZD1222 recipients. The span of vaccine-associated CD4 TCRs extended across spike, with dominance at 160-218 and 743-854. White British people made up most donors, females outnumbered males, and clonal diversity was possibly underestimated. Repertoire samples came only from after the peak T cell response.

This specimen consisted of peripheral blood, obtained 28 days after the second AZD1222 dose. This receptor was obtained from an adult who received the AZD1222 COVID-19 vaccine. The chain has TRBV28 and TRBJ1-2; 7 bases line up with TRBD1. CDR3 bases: TGTGCCAGCAGTTTCGGGGGACAGAACTATGGCTACACCTTC. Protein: CASSFGGQNYGYTF.